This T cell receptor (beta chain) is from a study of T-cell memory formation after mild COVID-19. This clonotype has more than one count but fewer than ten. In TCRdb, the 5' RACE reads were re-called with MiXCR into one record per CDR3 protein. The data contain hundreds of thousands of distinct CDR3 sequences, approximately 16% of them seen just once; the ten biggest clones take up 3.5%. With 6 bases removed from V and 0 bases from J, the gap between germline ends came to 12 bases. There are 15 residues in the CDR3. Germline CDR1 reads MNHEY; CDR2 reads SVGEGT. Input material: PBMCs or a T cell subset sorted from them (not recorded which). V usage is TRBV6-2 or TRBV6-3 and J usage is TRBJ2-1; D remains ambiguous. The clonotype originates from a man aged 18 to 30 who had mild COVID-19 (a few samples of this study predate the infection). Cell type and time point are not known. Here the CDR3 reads CASRRGQSSYNEQFF. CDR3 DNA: TGTGCCAGCAGACGTGGGCAGAGCTCCTACAATGAGCAGTTCTTC.